This T cell receptor (beta chain) was recovered during a study of early T cells in non-severe SARS-CoV-2 infection. The CDR3 spans 14 residues. Trimming stripped 4 bases from V and 3 bases from J, with 12 bases between. Germline-derived CDR1 and CDR2 are MDHEN and SYDVKM. One entry per CDR3 protein results from TCRdb running MiXCR on the 5' RACE reads. The sample includes more than 65,000 distinct CDR3 sequences, roughly an eighth of them seen just once. This sample comprised whole blood, obtained at baseline. The V and J genes are TRBV28 and TRBJ2-5; TRBD2 might be the D (6 bases). The source of this sequence is an adult who was a healthcare worker with PCR-confirmed SARS-CoV-2 infection or an uninfected control (not recorded which). The CDR3 sequence is CASSSGGPKETQYF. The CDR3 region has the DNA TGTGCCAGCAGTTCCGGGGGACCTAAAGAGACCCAGTACTTC. Full variable domain (remainder filled in from reference TRBV28 and TRBJ2-5): DVKVTQSSRYLVKRTGEKVFLECVQDMDHENMFWYRQDPGLGLRLIYFSYDVKMKEKGDIPEGYSVSREKKERFSLILESASTNQTSMYLCASSSGGPKETQYFGPGTRLLVL.